The 20 T cell receptor beta chains below all came from one sample that was sequenced in a study of cytomegalovirus exposure and HLA in healthy donors (dated by TCRdb to about 2017). Library preparation used the immunoSEQ multiplex PCR assay. For the multiplex PCR, a mixture combining 60 forward primers for TCR Vbeta segments and 13 reverse primers for TCR Jbeta segments was used. TCRdb retrieved this table from immuneACCESS and kept in-frame rearrangements only. Not all clones are present; in checked studies, unresolved V genes account for under half, and no reason is known for the remainder. This sample holds about 200,000 clones; 82% were observed only once. The ten most abundant clones make up about 3% of the sample. Sequenced: PBMCs. These receptors originate from a woman aged 40 to 49 in good health and CMV-seronegative.

The V gene is TRBV5-6, the J gene TRBJ2-3; the match to TRBD1 covers 8 bases. V was pared by 3 bases and J by 4 bases, with 7 bases of the junction left unmatched. The CDR3 is 15 amino acids. The germline V gene has CDR1 SGHDT and CDR2 YYEEEE. The CDR3 spells CASSYRGMSADTQYF. In DNA, the CDR3 is TGTGCCAGCAGCTACAGGGGGATGTCTGCAGATACGCAGTATTTT.

The chain employs TRBV19 and TRBJ2-3; 8 bases align to TRBD1. This CDR3 region has 14 residues. Germline lookup yields CDR1 LNHDA and CDR2 SQIVND (reference sequence). Trimming cost V 9 bases and J 0 bases; bases outside gene matches: 5. The CDR3 nucleotides read TGTGCCAGCAGGACAGGGAGGAGCACAGATACGCAGTATTTT. It encodes CASRTGRSTDTQYF.

This chain joins TRBV5-1 and TRBJ1-2; possible D gene TRBD1, 6 bases. CDR3 size: 14 residues. The germline V and J ends were trimmed by 1 base and 8 bases, with 15 bases remaining between them. Per germline, CDR1 SGHRS and CDR2 YFSETQ. CDR3 bases: TGCGCCAGCAGCTTGACAGGGACCTCGAGGGGCTACACCTTC. This translates into CASSLTGTSRGYTF.

The V gene is TRBV5-4, the J gene TRBJ2-5; the D is unclear. This CDR3 spans 13 amino acids. Germline-derived CDR1 and CDR2 are SGHNT and YYREEE (reference sequence). V was pared by 4 bases and J by 5 bases, with 12 bases between. The CDR3 sequence is CASSPVASETQYF. The CDR3 DNA reads TGTGCCAGCAGCCCCGTAGCTTCCGAGACCCAGTACTTC.

The genes are TRBV19 and TRBJ2-7, with a possible D match to TRBD1 (6 bases). The V end lost 3 bases, the J end lost 6 bases, and 9 bases lay between the germline ends. The CDR3 is made up of 12 amino acids. CDR1 is LNHDA, CDR2 SQIVND, per germline (reference sequence). CDR3 sequence reads: CASSITGTEQYF. The CDR3 DNA reads as TGTGCCAGTAGTATTACAGGGACCGAGCAGTACTTC.

The genes are TRBV9 and TRBJ1-4; possibly TRBD1 for D (6 bases). Germline CDR1 and CDR2: SGDLS and YYNGEE. This CDR3 contains 16 residues. The V and J ends lost 2 bases and 8 bases respectively, with 19 bases between them. The CDR3 DNA reads TGTGCCAGCAGCGTTGGGGGCTCTCCCTTTGACGAAAAACTGTTTTTT. Translating gives CASSVGGSPFDEKLFF. Using reference TRBV9 and TRBJ1-4 for the parts outside the CDR3, the full variable domain is DSGVTQTPKHLITATGQRVTLRCSPRSGDLSVYWYQQSLDQGLQFLIQYYNGEERAKGNILERFSAQQFPDLHSELNLSSLELGDSALYFCASSVGGSPFDEKLFFGSGTQLSVL.

The chain uses TRBV6-6 and TRBJ1-1; 7 bases agree with TRBD1. The germline V gene has CDR1 MNHNY and CDR2 SVGAGI (reference sequence). The CDR3 runs 12 residues. With 6 bases clipped from V and 9 bases from J, the junction kept 7 bases outside the gene matches. CDR3 sequence: CASRLDREQAFF. DNA of the CDR3: TGTGCCAGCAGGTTAGACAGGGAACAAGCTTTCTTT.

The rearrangement joins TRBV7-3 to TRBJ2-7; D may be TRBD1 (5 bases). Trimming pared 5 bases from V and 5 bases from J, leaving 13 bases between. The CDR3 has 13 amino acids. CDR1 and CDR2 (germline): SGHTA, FQGTGA. The CDR3 loop is CASSPGHLNEQYF. The DNA for the CDR3 is TGTGCCAGCAGCCCTGGACATCTCAACGAGCAGTACTTC.

The V gene is TRBV7-2, the J gene TRBJ2-5, with D possibly matching TRBD2 (6 bases). In germline, CDR1 is SGHTA, CDR2 FQGNSA. The CDR3 loop spans 13 amino acids. The V end lost 1 base, the J end lost 4 bases, and 7 bases lay between the germline ends. CDR3 sequence (DNA): TGTGCCAGCAGCTTAGGGGAGGTAGAGACCCAGTACTTC. This translates into CASSLGEVETQYF.

The V call is TRBV30, the J call TRBJ2-7, with TRBD2 identical over 13 bases. CDR1 and CDR2 from the germline V gene are GTSNPN and SVGIG (reference sequence). The CDR3 sequence is 15 residues long. J was trimmed by 2 bases and V by 3 bases; bases with no gene match: 4. The CDR3 region is CAWRLGTSGTYEQYF. The CDR3 DNA sequence: TGTGCCTGGAGGCTCGGGACTAGCGGGACCTACGAGCAGTACTTC.

The rearrangement joins TRBV5-4 to TRBJ1-1; 7 nucleotides match TRBD1. The ends lost 4 bases at V and 1 base at J; junction bases unmatched: 7. The CDR3 covers 15 residues. Germline CDR1 SGHNT, CDR2 YYREEE (reference sequence). The CDR3: CASSQDRPGNTEAFF. In nucleotides, the CDR3 is TGTGCCAGCAGCCAGGACAGGCCGGGGAACACTGAAGCTTTCTTT.

The chain has TRBV30 and TRBJ1-1, with D possibly being TRBD1 (5 bases). Germline CDR1 is GTSNPN and CDR2 is SVGIG (reference sequence). The V end was cut by 4 bases, the J end by 1 base, with 13 bases between. The CDR3 runs 14 residues. The CDR3 region is CAWTGGFQNTEAFF. DNA of the CDR3: TGTGCCTGGACCGGGGGGTTTCAGAACACTGAAGCTTTCTTT.

Here the CDR3 reads CASSNPYYGYTF. For the CDR3, the DNA is TGTGCCAGCAGCAATCCTTACTATGGCTACACCTTC. V gene TRBV21-1 combines with J gene TRBJ1-2. TRBV21-1 is termed a pseudogene. The CDR3 length is 12 residues.

The chain carries TRBV30 and TRBJ2-2; maybe TRBD1 (5 bases). The CDR3 contains 15 residues. The germline CDR1 and CDR2 sequences are GTSNPN and SVGIG (reference sequence). Trimming removed 2 bases at V and 2 bases at J, with 12 bases between. For the CDR3, the DNA is TGTGCCTGGAGTAACAGACAGCTAAACACCGGGGAGCTGTTTTTT. Translated: CAWSNRQLNTGELFF.

J is TRBJ1-2 and V is TRBV29-1, with TRBD1 identical over 9 bases. The CDR3 runs to 12 residues. The V and J ends lost 4 bases and 8 bases, in that order; junction bases with no gene match: 5. The germline V gene has CDR1 SQVTM and CDR2 ANQGSEA. The CDR3 DNA sequence: TGCAGCGTTGCGGGACAGGGTAGGGGCTACACCTTC. Translated: CSVAGQGRGYTF.

Details on this clone: Other DNA sequences from this sample encode an identical CDR3 as well. The chain recombines TRBV19 with TRBJ1-4; D gene uncertain. With 3 bases removed from V and 0 bases from J, the gap between germline ends came to 5 bases. This CDR3 is built from 14 residues. Germline CDR1 is LNHDA and CDR2 is SQIVND (reference sequence). Here the CDR3 reads CASSILATNEKLFF. CDR3 coding DNA: TGTGCCAGTAGTATTTTAGCAACTAATGAAAAACTGTTTTTT.

The CDR3 nucleotides are TGTGCCAGCAGCCCTTTGGGAGTCGGCGAGCAGTACTTC. This codes for CASSPLGVGEQYF. The chain carries TRBV7-8 and TRBJ2-7; tentatively, D is TRBD2 (5 bases). The CDR3 has 13 amino acids. The V end lost 5 bases, the J end lost 6 bases, and 14 bases lay between the germline ends. Germline CDR1 reads SGHVS; CDR2 reads FQNEAQ.

This clone was seen a single time. The genes are TRBV19 and TRBJ2-1; D unresolved. Germline CDR1 reads LNHDA; CDR2 reads SQIVND (reference sequence). CDR3 length: 14 amino acids. Between the trimmed V and J ends, which lost 3 bases and 1 base, there was a span of 7 bases. CDR3 in amino acids: CASSILSSYNEQFF. In DNA form, the CDR3 reads TGTGCCAGTAGTATTCTATCGTCCTACAATGAGCAGTTCTTC.

This clone showed up just a few times. The J gene is TRBJ2-7, the V gene TRBV14; TRBD1 might be the D (6 bases). The CDR3 contains 15 residues. Trimming removed 0 bases from V and 5 bases from J, with 14 bases in between. Germline CDR1 and CDR2: SGHDN and FVKESK. CDR3 DNA sequence: TGTGCCAGCAGCCAAGATAGACAGGTTGGGAACGAGCAGTACTTC. This encodes CASSQDRQVGNEQYF.

This clone was recorded once. This sequence joins TRBV28 and TRBJ2-7; D not certain. Germline CDR1 and CDR2: MDHEN and SYDVKM. V lost 4 bases and J 4 bases, leaving 8 bases between the germline ends. The CDR3 runs to 12 residues. CDR3: CASSSGMYEQYF. In DNA form, the CDR3 reads TGTGCCAGCAGTTCCGGTATGTACGAGCAGTACTTC. The full variable domain, in which reference TRBV28 and TRBJ2-7 provide the parts outside the CDR3, is DVKVTQSSRYLVKRTGEKVFLECVQDMDHENMFWYRQDPGLGLRLIYFSYDVKMKEKGDIPEGYSVSREKKERFSLILESASTNQTSMYLCASSSGMYEQYFGPGTRLTVT.